This TCR beta chain was recorded in a study of blood T cell repertoires in COVID-19. Study information: Acute-phase and convalescent COVID-19 samples originated in the United States, Italy and Spain.

Per the germline V gene, CDR1 is LGHNA and CDR2 is YSLEER. Trimming cost V 0 bases and J 1 base, with 13 bases left between them. The CDR3 extends over 16 amino acids. The assay was immunoSEQ multiplex PCR, and TCRdb's table has in-frame clones only and misses some. The sample lists about 140,000 clones; approximately 85% were seen once. The V call is TRBV4-3, the J call TRBJ2-7; D is unclear. This receptor was obtained from a human donor with acute or convalescent COVID-19. The donor label of this sample is uncertain. Material for sequencing was peripheral blood. The CDR3: CASSQDMWKTSYEQYF. The CDR3 bases are TGCGCCAGCAGCCAAGATATGTGGAAGACATCCTACGAGCAGTACTTC.